This T cell receptor beta chain was sequenced in a study of blood T cell repertoires in COVID-19. Overall study: Material from acute and convalescent COVID-19 was sourced from the United States, Italy and Spain. The analysed material was cDNA or gDNA that came from T cells, B-cell-depleted T cells, or PBMCs.

The table came from immunoSEQ multiplex PCR; TCRdb's copy has only in-frame clones and leaves some out. The sample includes approximately 290,000 clones, approximately 90% seen only once; the top ten take approximately 2%. CDR1 is SGHTA and CDR2 is FQGNSA in the germline V gene. The CDR3 consists of 15 residues. Trimming pared 1 base from V and 6 bases from J, leaving 10 bases between. The rearrangement joins TRBV7-2 to TRBJ1-6; no clear D. This receptor was taken from a woman aged 25-40 years with COVID-19, enrolled during active disease. The sequenced sample was peripheral blood. The CDR3 DNA is TGTGCCAGCAGCTTAGTGAACAGCTTTAATTCACCCCTCCACTTT. Encoded protein: CASSLVNSFNSPLHF. The full variable domain, completed using reference TRBV7-2 and TRBJ1-6, is GAGVSQSPSNKVTEKGKDVELRCDPISGHTALYWYRQSLGQGLEFLIYFQGNSAPDKSGLPSDRFSAERTGGSVSTLTIQRTQQEDSAVYLCASSLVNSFNSPLHFGNGTRLTVT.